This T cell receptor beta chain is from a study of blood T cell repertoires in COVID-19. The method was immunoSEQ multiplex PCR; TCRdb's version includes in-frame clones alone and lacks a portion of them. The top ten clones hold under 10% of a sample with about 73,000 clones, about 88% of them seen once. This CDR3 contains 15 residues. The germline CDR1 and CDR2 sequences are LNHDA and SQIVND (reference sequence). V was pared by 2 bases and J by 0 bases, with 8 bases between. The gene calls are TRBV19 and TRBJ1-5; D gene unclear. The receptor was isolated from a man at least 80 years old with acute or convalescent COVID-19. Specimen: peripheral blood. The CDR3: CASSIPSYSNQPQHF. In nucleotides, the CDR3 is TGTGCCAGTAGTATACCCAGTTATAGCAATCAGCCCCAGCATTTT.